This T cell receptor (beta chain) emerged from a study of human T cells and chemical hapten exposure. This clonotype was picked up a small number of times. Its target is not known. In the original workflow: Samples held a median of approximately 96,000 TCRs, range about 20,000–690,600. TCRdb re-called the RACE reads with MiXCR, one entry per CDR3 protein. TCRdb's processing, not the study's, gives the V and J calls here. The table records under 300,000 distinct CDR3 sequences, about 9% of them present only once. Study-wide results and limits: Expanded TCRs formed significantly more large CDR3 similarity clusters than controls.

The germline V gene has CDR1 SGHRS and CDR2 YFSETQ. The CDR3 has 14 amino acids. V dropped 4 bases and J dropped 7 bases, with 17 bases sitting between them. Time point meaning: pre-sensitization, week 0. Indicated treatment: therapeutic diphenylcyclopropenone sensitization with weekly scalp DPC. This chain uses TRBV5-1 with TRBJ1-1; D is possibly TRBD1 (6 bases). The sequence was obtained from a woman aged 40 to 50 with alopecia areata. Some clones in this sample may be carry-over from other donors' samples. The source material was whole blood, sampled in connection with sensitization to the hapten diphenylcyclopropenone (DPC). The CDR3 DNA is TGCGCCAGCAGCGGAAAGACGGGGGGCCTTGAAGCTTTCTTT. Its protein is CASSGKTGGLEAFF.